The present entry profiles one T cell receptor beta chain with its context. This CDR3 is 15 amino acids long. Germline CDR1 is LGHNA and CDR2 is YNFKEQ. Trimming removed 1 base from V and 1 base from J; junction bases left unmatched: 3. Participant-reported clinical history was the basis for cohort assignment. The study counted Cohort 3 donors as recovered given two negative PCRs, clearance, or symptom resolution. This specimen comes from a study of blood T cell repertoires in COVID-19. Per the original methods: Amplifying reference gene primers gave estimates of nucleated cell counts. Method: immunoSEQ multiplex PCR; TCRdb's copy keeps in-frame clones and lacks some. The V and J calls and the clone size are those of that table, but D and trimming were determined from the DNA. The sample comprises 400,000 or so clones, less than 95% of which are singletons, and around 0.6% rests with the top ten.

The sequencing input was PBMCs or T cells enriched from blood (not recorded which). The gene calls are TRBV4-2 and TRBJ1-1; 7 nucleotides line up with TRBD1. The clonotype comes from a man younger than 30 who had recovered from COVID-19. In DNA, the CDR3 is TGTGCCAGCAGCCAAGCGACAGGGCCGAACACTGAAGCTTTCTTT. This encodes CASSQATGPNTEAFF.